This record covers a single T cell receptor (beta chain). The junction had 2 bases not matched to a gene; V was cut back by 6 bases and J by 0 bases. The CDR3 totals 16 residues. The sample belongs to a study of CD8 T cells in Susac syndrome. It was with random hexamers that about 0.45 to 1 ug RNA was reverse transcribed. Using its own MiXCR run on the immunoSEQ multiplex PCR reads, TCRdb lists one record per CDR3 protein. The sample has 150,000 to 200,000 distinct CDR3 sequences; approximately 93% are singletons. The chain carries TRBV12-3 or TRBV12-4 and TRBJ2-1; 13 bases match TRBD2. The sequenced material came from CD4+ T cells from PBMCs. The origin of this receptor is a human donor with multiple sclerosis. CDR3 nucleotide sequence: TGTGCCAGCAGGGGACTAGCGGGGAGCTCCTACAATGAGCAGTTCTTC. It is translated as CASRGLAGSSYNEQFF.